This entry lists 30 T cell receptor beta chains sequenced from one sample in a study of tumor-infiltrating lymphocytes in oesophageal squamous cell carcinoma. TCRdb reanalysed the PCR reads using MiXCR and keeps one entry per CDR3 protein. Of roughly 14,000 distinct CDR3 sequences in the sample, over 50% were seen once. The sample taken for sequencing was esophageal tumor tissue. These receptors came from a female donor with esophageal squamous cell carcinoma.

Notes on this clonotype: Because the CDR3 is missing its conserved closing phenylalanine or tryptophan, this is likely a read error. Because the CDR3's place on the DNA is in doubt, the DNA is left out and the CDR3 is given as listed by TCRdb. V usage is TRBV4-1 and J usage is TRBJ2-1; the listed D gene, TRBD2, was not tested against the DNA. Germline CDR1 reads MGHRA; CDR2 reads YSYEKL. The CDR3 numbers 16 amino acids, ends counted. CDR3 protein: CASSLTSGTYEQYFGA.

V usage is TRBV6-6 and J usage is TRBJ2-7, with D uncertain. The last part of the DNA fits TRBJ2-5 better; the J call may be wrong. Germline V gene data show CDR1 as MNHNY and CDR2 as SVGAGI (reference sequence). This CDR3 region has 12 residues. The CDR3: CASSYGQETQYF. The CDR3 nucleotides read TGTGCCAGCAGTTACGGACAAGAGACCCAGTACTTC.

The genes are TRBV7-2 and TRBJ1-5, with D unclear. The V and J ends lost 2 bases and 0 bases respectively, with 20 bases between them. Germline CDR1 is SGHTA and CDR2 is FQGNSA. The CDR3 is made up of 19 amino acids. Here the CDR3 DNA reads TGTGCCAGCAGCTTACGCGCCCTGAATCCCCCAAGTAGCAATCAGCCCCAGCATTTT. It codes for CASSLRALNPPSSNQPQHF.

This rearrangement joins TRBV11-3 to TRBJ2-5; no clear D. The J call is in doubt because the DNA end fits TRBJ2-1 better. The germline gives CDR1 SGHNT, CDR2 YENEEA. The CDR3 is 13 amino acids. As DNA, the CDR3 is TGTGCCAGCAGCCCTATCAATTACAATGAGCAGTTCTTC. It yields the protein CASSPINYNEQFF.

The chain has TRBV7-4 and TRBJ2-1, with TRBD2 as a possible D gene (5 bases). Gene TRBJ2-7 matches the end of the DNA better, so the J call may be wrong. Germline lookup yields CDR1 SGHVT and CDR2 SQSDAQ. This CDR3 spans 15 amino acids. The CDR3 sequence is CASSSSGGRSYEQYF. In DNA, the CDR3 is TGTGCCAGCAGTTCCAGCGGAGGCAGGTCCTACGAGCAGTACTTC.

The chain links TRBV5-5 to TRBJ2-2; no clear D. Germline CDR1 and CDR2: SGHKS and YYEKEE (reference sequence). The CDR3 consists of 12 residues. V was shortened by 2 bases and J by 7 bases, with 6 bases between the two germline ends. The DNA of the CDR3 is TGTGCCAGCAGCTTAGTGGGCGGGGAGCTGTTTTTT. This translates into CASSLVGGELFF.

V and J are TRBV10-2 and TRBJ2-1, with TRBD2 as a possible D gene (6 bases). This CDR3 is built from 14 residues. Germline CDR1 reads WSHSY; CDR2 reads SAAADI. Trimming removed 10 bases at V and 4 bases at J, with 17 bases between. CDR3 amino acids: CATSGEADYNEQFF. DNA of the CDR3: TGCGCCACCTCGGGAGAAGCGGATTACAATGAGCAGTTCTTC.

The rearrangement links TRBV28 to TRBJ2-1; TRBD2 aligns across 8 bases. The DNA end is a closer match to TRBJ2-7, so the J assignment may be wrong. Germline loops: CDR1 MDHEN, CDR2 SYDVKM. The CDR3 totals 14 residues. The CDR3 loop is CASSASGRIYEQYF. Written as DNA, the CDR3 is TGTGCCAGCAGTGCAAGCGGGAGAATCTACGAGCAGTACTTC.

The chain carries TRBV12-3 or TRBV12-4 and TRBJ2-1; weak D call: TRBD2 (5 bases). The ends were cut back, 3 bases at V and 1 base at J, with 10 bases in the middle. This CDR3 spans 15 amino acids. The CDR3, as DNA: TGTGCCAGCAGTTTTCCGGGGATATCCTACAATGAGCAGTTCTTC. It yields the protein CASSFPGISYNEQFF.

This rearrangement joins TRBV28 to TRBJ2-1; D gene unclear. Looked up from germline, CDR1 is MDHEN and CDR2 is SYDVKM. Deletions cut 6 bases from V and 0 bases from J, with 12 bases between. This CDR3 is built from 15 residues. Here the CDR3 reads CASSPWSNSYNEQFF. CDR3 in DNA: TGTGCCAGCAGCCCCTGGTCAAACTCCTACAATGAGCAGTTCTTC.

CDR3: CASSLQVGNEQFF. CDR3 nucleotide sequence: TGTGCCAGCAGCTTACAGGTTGGCAATGAGCAGTTCTTC. The chain links TRBV7-6 to TRBJ2-1; D is ambiguous. Trimming pared 2 bases from V and 6 bases from J, leaving 8 bases between. The CDR3 length is 13 residues. Germline assignment: CDR1 SGHVS and CDR2 FNYEAQ.

This chain connects TRBV7-6 to TRBJ2-1; D remains unclear. The J call may be in error: the DNA end matches TRBJ2-7 better. The length of the CDR3 is 13 residues. The germline V gene has CDR1 SGHVS and CDR2 FNYEAQ. DNA of the CDR3: TGTGCCAGCAGCTCTCTCTCCCACAATGAGCAGTACTTC. This sequence encodes CASSSLSHNEQYF.

The V call is TRBV7-6, the J call TRBJ2-3; a weak D match, TRBD2 (6 bases). The J call may be faulty, since TRBJ2-5 better matches the DNA end. The CDR3 runs to 16 residues. In germline, CDR1 is SGHVS, CDR2 FNYEAQ. CDR3: CASSPTPGLQSETQYF. The CDR3 DNA reads as TGTGCCAGCAGTCCTACTCCGGGACTTCAGTCCGAGACCCAGTACTTC.

The chain joins TRBV7-3 to TRBJ2-1; tentative D call: TRBD1 (7 bases). The J call may be mistaken, given a closer DNA end match to TRBJ2-7. Germline values: CDR1 SGHTA, CDR2 FQGTGA. CDR3 length equals 16 residues. CDR3 residues: CASSSGGGGLGNEQYF. The CDR3 DNA reads as TGTGCCAGCAGCTCAGGGGGTGGGGGGCTGGGGAATGAGCAGTACTTC.

This clonotype was recorded at least ten times. The V call is TRBV10-2, the J call TRBJ1-4; D is uncertain. CDR3 length: 14 amino acids. The V gene's germline CDR1 is WSHSY and CDR2 SAAADI. V shed 3 bases and J shed 1 base, with 6 bases lying between them. For the CDR3, the DNA is TGCGCCAGCAGTGAATGGGTAACTAATGAAAAACTGTTTTTT. It specifies CASSEWVTNEKLFF.

This chain uses TRBV11-3 with TRBJ2-1; 11 bases align to TRBD2. The V and J ends lost 5 bases and 2 bases, in that order; junction bases with no gene match: 5. CDR1 is SGHNT, CDR2 YENEEA, per germline. This CDR3 is 16 amino acids long. The CDR3 sequence: CASSPYSGGAYNEQFF. The CDR3, as DNA: TGTGCCAGCAGCCCTTATAGCGGGGGGGCCTACAATGAGCAGTTCTTC.

The chain is built from TRBV7-2 and TRBJ2-1, with TRBD2 identical over 10 bases. Germline lookup yields CDR1 SGHTA and CDR2 FQGNSA. The CDR3 extends over 16 amino acids. V gave up 1 base and J gave up 0 bases; unmatched junction bases: 0. The CDR3 sequence: CASSLGLAGSYNEQFF. In DNA form, the CDR3 reads TGTGCCAGCAGCTTAGGACTAGCGGGCTCCTACAATGAGCAGTTCTTC.

The chain couples TRBV5-3 to TRBJ2-1; a weak D match, TRBD2 (6 bases). TRBV5-3 counts as an open reading frame of uncertain function. The CDR3 has 16 amino acids. Deletions cut 8 bases from V and 8 bases from J, with 26 bases between. CDR3 amino acids: CASSPGTPQYVDEQFF. For the CDR3, the DNA is TGTGCCAGCAGCCCAGGGACTCCGCAGTATGTGGATGAGCAGTTCTTC.

This clonotype is judged medium-sized. The V call is TRBV12-3 or TRBV12-4, the J call TRBJ2-1, with 8 bases identical to TRBD1. The J call may be wrong; the DNA end is better matched by TRBJ2-7. The CDR3 has 14 residues. The DNA of the CDR3 is TGTGCCAGCAGACCGACAGGGGCCTACAATGAGCAGTACTTC. It yields the protein CASRPTGAYNEQYF.

The rearrangement links TRBV7-6 to TRBJ2-5; a possible D gene is TRBD1 (5 bases). The J call is in doubt because the DNA end fits TRBJ2-7 better. Germline loops: CDR1 SGHVS, CDR2 FNYEAQ. The CDR3 sequence is 13 residues long. The CDR3 loop is CASSPTDPYEQYF. CDR3 DNA sequence: TGTGCCAGCAGCCCGACAGACCCCTACGAGCAGTACTTC.

This clonotype is medium-sized. With a much larger clone just one base away, this may be a read error. This sequence joins TRBV7-6 and TRBJ2-1; 10 bases match TRBD1. Matching the DNA end better, TRBJ2-7 makes the J call doubtful. The CDR3 consists of 18 residues. Germline values: CDR1 SGHVS, CDR2 FNYEAQ. The CDR3 loop reads CASSSRPDRGQSYNEQYF. CDR3 bases: TGTGCCAGCAGCTCCAGGCCCGACAGGGGGCAGTCCTACAATGAGCAGTACTTC.

This clonotype occurred a few times. The chain has TRBV9 and TRBJ2-1; D tentatively reads TRBD1 or TRBD2 (6 bases each). The J call may be wrong; the DNA end is better matched by TRBJ2-7. CDR3 length equals 14 residues. Germline V gene sequence: CDR1 SGDLS, CDR2 YYNGEE. In nucleotides, the CDR3 is TGTGCCAGCAGCGCCTCTCTTCTAGGGGGGGAGCAGTACTTC. The encoded protein is CASSASLLGGEQYF.

This clonotype was observed many times. The J gene is TRBJ1-1, the V gene TRBV25-1, with a possible D match to TRBD1 (5 bases). The CDR3 runs to 15 residues. Per germline, CDR1 MGHDK and CDR2 SYGVNS. The V gene lost 4 bases and the J gene lost 1 base, with 13 bases spanning the gap. The CDR3 coding sequence is TGTGCCAGCAGTGCGCGGCATGGGGCGAACACTGAAGCTTTCTTT. Amino acid sequence: CASSARHGANTEAFF.

The chain couples TRBV9 to TRBJ2-1, with 9 bases aligning to TRBD1. This CDR3 contains 14 residues. Germline V gene lookup returns CDR1 SGDLS and CDR2 YYNGEE. The V and J ends lost 3 bases and 8 bases, in that order; junction bases with no gene match: 6. The CDR3: CASSDRQGGDEQFF. CDR3 in DNA: TGTGCCAGCAGCGATCGACAGGGGGGGGATGAGCAGTTCTTC.

This clonotype showed up just a few times. The CDR3 DNA follows: TGTGCCAGCAGCCTGGGACTAGCGGGAGTAGGAACAGATACGCAGTATTTT. Its translation: CASSLGLAGVGTDTQYF. The chain employs TRBV7-2 and TRBJ2-3; TRBD2 matches 14 bases. The J segment lost 3 bases and the V segment lost 5 bases, leaving 7 bases of the junction unmatched. This CDR3 contains 17 residues. The V gene's germline CDR1 is SGHTA and CDR2 FQGNSA.

The J gene is TRBJ2-7, the V gene TRBV7-2, with TRBD1 matching over 7 bases. The assigned J gene may be wrong: the sequence end matches TRBJ2-1 better. Germline V gives CDR1 SGHTA, CDR2 FQGNSA. This CDR3 comprises 12 residues. The DNA of the CDR3 is TGTGCCAGCAGCCTCGACAGGGCAGAGCAGTTCTTC. Amino acid sequence: CASSLDRAEQFF.

The gene calls are TRBV7-6 and TRBJ2-5, with D uncertain. Gene TRBJ2-7 matches the end of the DNA better, so the J call may be wrong. The CDR3 extends over 14 amino acids. In germline, CDR1 is SGHVS, CDR2 FNYEAQ. The CDR3 loop reads CASSLAPVSYEQYF. The CDR3 DNA reads TGTGCCAGCAGCTTAGCCCCAGTTTCCTACGAGCAGTACTTC.

The table lists this clonotype with a count of one. CDR3 sequence: CASSLARYEQYF. CDR3 DNA: TGTGCCAGCAGCTTAGCCCGGTACGAGCAGTACTTC. The chain couples TRBV7-8 to TRBJ2-5, with unresolved D. The end of the DNA is better explained by TRBJ2-7, so the J call may be wrong. CDR3 length equals 12 residues. The germline V gene encodes CDR1 SGHVS and CDR2 FQNEAQ.

Many counts were recorded for this clonotype. V and J are TRBV28 and TRBJ2-7; 14 nucleotides match TRBD2. J was trimmed by 3 bases and V by 4 bases; bases with no gene match: 5. CDR1 is MDHEN and CDR2 is SYDVKM in the germline V gene. This CDR3 comprises 16 residues. DNA of the CDR3: TGTGCCAGCAGTTCGCGGGGACTAGCGGGAGTCTACGAGCAGTACTTC. Its protein product is CASSSRGLAGVYEQYF.

This clonotype turned up a few times. V gene TRBV7-6 combines with J gene TRBJ2-7; D ambiguous. The CDR3 extends over 13 amino acids. Germline V gene lookup returns CDR1 SGHVS and CDR2 FNYEAQ. V lost 0 bases, J lost 4 bases, and 7 bases lay in between. CDR3 sequence reads: CASSLAAIYEQYF. The CDR3 nucleotides read TGTGCCAGCAGCTTAGCGGCCATTTACGAGCAGTACTTC.